This T cell receptor beta chain came from a study of shared clonotypes between healthy human individuals (dated by TCRdb to about 2020). Regarding the complete study: The cohort comprised two women and three men aged 18 to 49 years. For each donor, CD4 naive and CD4 memory were each given three plates, CD8 naive was given two plates, and CD8 memory was given one plate. Blood TCR repertoires of roughly 5 healthy adults were deeply sequenced to estimate repertoire size and the extent of clonotype sharing between individuals. Libraries were prepared and TCR repertoires were sequenced by different laboratories using diverse techniques, in order to increase sequencing depth and limit assay-specific biases. Between about 0.8 and 9 billion PBMCs per donor were obtained by leukapheresis. The paper as a whole reports these results and caveats: Because the study included a small number of donors, the genetic and exposure-history diversity represented was limited. Higher generation probabilities were observed for clonotypes shared by all four sorted-subset donors than for non-shared clonotypes. When four donors were compared, the shared fraction of clonotypes was 5% to 6.5% for naive CD4, over 3% for naive CD8, 2.3% for memory CD4, and less than 0.5% for memory CD8. Sampling was restricted to blood, and TCR repertoires in tissue are likely to differ from TCR repertoires in blood. Even with the large sequencing depth, rarefaction of the sorted-subset datasets indicated that sequencing was incomplete. Naive subsets generally had larger estimated clonotype richness than memory subsets did. Pairwise subsampling indicated that sequencing depth was expected to affect the degree of clonotype sharing among donors.

Donors were healthy HIV-negative adults with no recently reported acute infections or vaccinations. All donors were Caucasian adults living in Nashville, Tennessee, USA. Magnetic negative selection was used to enrich CD4+ T cells, after which naive cells were positively selected on CD45RA and the negative fraction became the memory subset. Blood was obtained by leukapheresis, after which PBMCs were separated by Ficoll-Histopaque density gradient centrifugation and cryopreserved in liquid nitrogen vapor phase. Analytical flow cytometry was used to check the purity and quantity of every magnetically sorted T cell population. Each sorted fraction had its genomic DNA isolated and then quantified by UV absorbance on a Nanodrop 2000c. Turning to this clone: The antigen it recognizes is unknown. Qualities for individual bases were not recorded, and no much larger clone is one base off.

Using the deep immunoSEQ assay, TCR CDR3 regions were amplified from genomic DNA by multiplex PCR. Genomic DNA extracted from each cell subset was distributed evenly over all wells of several immunoSEQ 96-well plates, and each plate served as one replicate. For sorted subsets, 200 to 250 ng of genomic DNA, equivalent to 25,000 to 35,000 T cell genomes, went into each replicate PCR. Purified libraries were measured with a Qubit 3.0 fluorometer, size-checked on a Bioanalyzer 2100, and measured again with the KAPA Library Quantification kit. A separate single-read 150-cycle Illumina NextSeq 550 flow cell was used to sequence each immunoSEQ 96-well plate. On the authors' methods: The immunoSEQ output contained only junctional sequences without quality scores, so filtering could not match that applied to full-length reads. To assign V/J genes and CDR3, sequences were annotated against IMGT germline references using PyIR, a Python wrapper for IgBLAST v1.9. Reads were filtered out if the reads had weak V/J assignments (E-value above 1e-6), no CDR3, stop codons, out-of-frame junctions, or ambiguous translated residues. A V3J clonotype was defined by an identical inferred V gene, J gene, and CDR3 amino acid sequence. The percentage overlap between two repertoires was calculated by dividing the number of shared unique clonotypes by the size of the smaller repertoire. Richness of each repertoire was evaluated using RTK rarefaction, the Chao1 estimator, and Recon v2.1 estimates of unobserved clonotypes. For all TCRbeta clonotypes obtained by the gDNA method from several donors, generation probabilities were computed with OLGA. Held by TCRdb, this immuneACCESS table contains in-frame sequences only and omits some clones. Under half of the omission traces to an unresolved V gene where checked; the cause of the rest is unknown. From that table come the V and J calls and clone size; the DNA was used to work out D and trimming. This sample is represented by about 1.5 million clones; over 95% of them were singletons. The top ten hold more than 0.9% of the sample.

At the junction V is shortened by 4 bases and J by 3 bases, with 12 bases in between. From the cysteine up to the phenylalanine, the CDR3 has a length of 14 residues. Of the read, only the CDR3 DNA is kept; its 42 bases are in frame from base 1. From a lookup of the germline V gene, CDR1 and CDR2 are SGHNT and YENEEA. This sequence was found in a man aged 25-45 years in good health. Recombination joined TRBV11-3 with TRBJ2-5; the D gene cannot be resolved reliably. Sequenced material: naive CD4+ T cells sorted from blood. Taken with the paper, the label for cell subset or site translates to: CD45RA+ positively selected. In nucleotides, the sequence is TGTGCCAGCAGCTCCGGATACGGAAAAGAGACCCAGTACTTC. It encodes CASSSGYGKETQYF.